The 8 T cell receptor beta chains below come from one sample, sequenced in a study of radiotherapy plus CTLA-4 blockade in lung cancer. Measured with immunoSEQ multiplex PCR; TCRdb has only the in-frame clones, and not every one. The table includes approximately 50,000 clones, 75% to 90% detected once. The sequencing used peripheral blood, collected from a patient treated with radiotherapy plus ipilimumab. The receptor source for this set is a human donor with non-small cell lung cancer that progressed on radiotherapy plus ipilimumab. Some clones in this sample may be carry-over from other donors' samples.

The V gene is TRBV6-1, the J gene TRBJ1-2; D perhaps matches TRBD1 (5 bases). The germline V and J ends were trimmed by 0 bases and 4 bases, with 15 bases remaining between them. The germline gives CDR1 MNHNS, CDR2 SASEGT. There are 16 residues in the CDR3. CDR3 region: CASSEAGGSWGYGYTF. The CDR3 DNA follows: TGTGCCAGCAGTGAAGCGGGGGGATCTTGGGGCTATGGCTACACCTTC.

V gene TRBV28 combines with J gene TRBJ2-1, with D perhaps TRBD1 (8 bases). The germline V gene encodes CDR1 MDHEN and CDR2 SYDVKM. This CDR3 contains 16 residues. The V end was cut by 2 bases, the J end by 9 bases, with 20 bases between. The CDR3 DNA reads as TGTGCCAGCAGTTTACTCGGACTAGACAGGGGCACTGAGCAGTTCTTC. Amino acid sequence: CASSLLGLDRGTEQFF.

The gene calls are TRBV5-8 and TRBJ2-3; 9 bases agree with TRBD2. From germline, CDR1 is SGHTS and CDR2 YDEGEE. This CDR3 region has 17 residues. The V gene end was trimmed by 5 bases and the J gene end by 5 bases; junction bases not matched to a gene: 15. For the CDR3, the DNA is TGTGCCAGCAGTTTCTTTTTGGCGGGGGGGCTTGGAGATACGCAGTATTTT. Protein product: CASSFFLAGGLGDTQYF.

This clone occurred once. V usage is TRBV29-1 and J usage is TRBJ2-3, with D perhaps matching TRBD2 (6 bases). Trimming took off 3 bases at V and 3 bases at J, with 10 bases between the two ends. The CDR3 consists of 13 residues. In germline, CDR1 is SQVTM, CDR2 ANQGSEA. CDR3 in amino acids: CSVERDSTDTQYF. DNA for the CDR3: TGCAGCGTTGAGAGGGACTCTACAGATACGCAGTATTTT.

This clone was found once. V gene TRBV9 combines with J gene TRBJ1-1; 8 bases line up with TRBD1. The CDR3 has 17 residues. V gave up 0 bases and J gave up 0 bases; unmatched junction bases: 7. Looked up from germline, CDR1 is SGDLS and CDR2 is YYNGEE. This CDR3 is CASSVGARGRLNTEAFF. In DNA, the CDR3 is TGTGCCAGCAGCGTAGGAGCCAGGGGGCGATTGAACACTGAAGCTTTCTTT.

Worth noting for this clone: Other DNA sequences in the same sample also yield this CDR3. The chain links TRBV6-5 to TRBJ2-5; possibly TRBD1 for D (6 bases). Germline V CDR1 and CDR2: MNHEY, SVGAGI. Trimming shortened V by 6 bases and J by 2 bases, and 10 bases separated the two germline ends. The CDR3 covers 13 residues. The CDR3 spells CASRRTEQETQYF. The CDR3 bases are TGTGCCAGCAGAAGGACAGAACAAGAGACCCAGTACTTC.

This rearrangement joins TRBV5-4 to TRBJ1-1; TRBD1 is a possible D gene (5 bases). Per the germline V gene, CDR1 is SGHNT and CDR2 is YYREEE (reference sequence). CDR3 length: 12 amino acids. The V end lost 7 bases, the J end lost 5 bases, and 12 bases lay between the germline ends. In DNA, the CDR3 is TGTGCCAGCTCCAAAGGGGATACTGAAGCTTTCTTT. Amino acids: CASSKGDTEAFF.

This chain links TRBV27 with TRBJ2-5, with 8 bases lining up with TRBD1. The germline gives CDR1 MNHEY, CDR2 SMNVEV (reference sequence). The CDR3 is made up of 11 amino acids. CDR3 bases: TGTGCTAGTCAGGGGGCTGAGACCCAGTACTTC. It translates to CASQGAETQYF.